The 6 T cell receptor beta chains listed next were all sequenced from one sample in a study of blood T cell repertoires in COVID-19. Profiling relied on immunoSEQ multiplex PCR, and the TCRdb table lists in-frame clones only, not all of them. Of 150,000 or so clones listed, about three quarters are singletons. Sequencing used peripheral blood. The receptors originated from a woman over 75 with active or convalescent COVID-19.

The chain couples TRBV5-1 to TRBJ1-2; 9 positions match TRBD1. Germline V lookup: CDR1 SGHRS, CDR2 YFSETQ. V lost 4 bases and J lost 3; bases outside the gene matches: 7. The CDR3 runs to 15 residues. CDR3 in amino acids: CASSPTGGRDYGYTF. CDR3 sequence (DNA): TGCGCCAGCAGCCCGACAGGGGGAAGGGACTATGGCTACACCTTC. Supplemented by reference TRBV5-1 and TRBJ1-2, the full variable domain reads KAGVTQTPRYLIKTRGQQVTLSCSPISGHRSVSWYQQTPGQGLQFLFEYFSETQRNKGNFPGRFSGRQFSNSRSEMNVSTLELGDSALYLCASSPTGGRDYGYTFGSGTRLTVV.

This clone turned up a few times. This chain joins TRBV28 and TRBJ1-4; the match to TRBD1 covers 8 bases. The V and J ends lost 2 bases and 4 bases, in that order; junction bases with no gene match: 6. The germline gives CDR1 MDHEN, CDR2 SYDVKM. The CDR3 is made up of 16 amino acids. The chain's CDR3 is CASSLGQGAGNEKLFF. Written as DNA, the CDR3 is TGTGCCAGCAGTTTAGGGCAGGGGGCGGGTAATGAAAAACTGTTTTTT.

This chain connects TRBV6-5 to TRBJ1-1; TRBD1 agrees at 10 bases. The germline V gene encodes CDR1 MNHEY and CDR2 SVGAGI. J lost 1 base, V lost 4 bases, and 0 bases had no gene match. This CDR3 is 14 amino acids long. CDR3 nucleotide sequence: TGTGCCAGCAGTTGGGACAGGGGGAACACTGAAGCTTTCTTT. Amino acids: CASSWDRGNTEAFF.

The chain has TRBV6-2 or TRBV6-3 and TRBJ1-2; D possibly corresponds to TRBD1 (6 bases). V shed 6 bases and J shed 2 bases, with 16 bases lying between them. CDR3 length equals 15 residues. Per germline, CDR1 MNHEY and CDR2 SVGEGT. The CDR3 bases are TGTGCCAGCAGCGACGCAGGGGTGCAGAACTATGGCTACACCTTC. Protein sequence: CASSDAGVQNYGYTF.

The rearrangement uses TRBV19 and TRBJ1-1; unclear D gene. This CDR3 is built from 12 residues. V lost 3 bases, J lost 11 bases, and 13 bases lay in between. Looked up from germline, CDR1 is LNHDA and CDR2 is SQIVND (reference sequence). The CDR3 loop is CASSMEGSVAFF. Here the CDR3 DNA reads TGTGCCAGTAGTATGGAGGGCTCGGTGGCTTTCTTT. The complete variable domain, with remaining parts taken from reference TRBV19 and TRBJ1-1, reads DGGITQSPKYLFRKEGQNVTLSCEQNLNHDAMYWYRQDPGQGLRLIYYSQIVNDFQKGDIAEGYSVSREKKESFPLTVTSAQKNPTAFYLCASSMEGSVAFFGQGTRLTVV.

This clone appeared once. This rearrangement joins TRBV24-1 to TRBJ2-1; 13 nucleotides line up with TRBD2. The length of the CDR3 is 17 residues. The ends lost 5 bases at V and 1 base at J; junction bases unmatched: 4. Germline assignment: CDR1 KGHDR and CDR2 SFDVKD. CDR3 amino acids: CATSGGTSGESYNEQFF. CDR3 bases: TGTGCCACCAGTGGAGGGACTAGCGGGGAATCCTACAATGAGCAGTTCTTC.